This TCR beta chain was retrieved from a study of blood T cell repertoires in COVID-19. Study-wide context: Both acute and convalescent COVID-19 samples were obtained from the United States, Italy and Spain.

Per the original methods: Reference gene primer amplification gave estimated nucleated cell counts. Sequencing used immunoSEQ multiplex PCR; TCRdb keeps in-frame clones, though not all of them. That table furnishes V, J and clone size, whereas the DNA furnished D and trimming. In the table there are approximately 250,000 clones, around four fifths of which are singletons. Germline V lookup: CDR1 SQVTM, CDR2 ANQGSEA. CDR3 length: 12 residues. Trimming removed 7 bases at V and 5 bases at J, with 14 bases between. This clone has just one count. The sample taken for sequencing was peripheral blood. The TCR sequence derives from a man between 60 and 75 years old who had recovered from COVID-19. The gene calls are TRBV29-1 and TRBJ2-5; D perhaps matches TRBD2 (7 bases). This chain's CDR3 is CSARGGPETQYF. The CDR3 bases are TGCAGCGCAAGGGGGGGGCCGGAGACCCAGTACTTC.